This TCR beta chain originates from a study of T cell repertoires in cytomegalovirus infection. Overall study: TCR beta signatures that were public indicated CMV infection and matching HLA type.

TCRdb re-called the reads through MiXCR, storing one row per CDR3 protein. The sample lists tens of thousands of distinct CDR3 sequences; around 30% were seen once. The CDR3 contains 15 residues. Germline lookup yields CDR1 SGHRS and CDR2 YFSETQ. Trimming removed 0 bases from V and 4 bases from J; junction bases left unmatched: 3. A remark on this clonotype: The target antigen is unknown.

The source of this sequence is a human donor in good health (CMV status not recorded). Some clones in this sample may be carry-over from other donors' samples. J is TRBJ2-1 and V is TRBV5-1; 8 bases match TRBD2. The sequenced sample was CD8+ T cells from cultured PBMCs, obtained from culture after CMV antigen stimulation. The CDR3 protein is CASSLVSGGYNEQFF. The CDR3 bases are TGCGCCAGCAGCTTGGTCAGCGGGGGATACAATGAGCAGTTCTTC.